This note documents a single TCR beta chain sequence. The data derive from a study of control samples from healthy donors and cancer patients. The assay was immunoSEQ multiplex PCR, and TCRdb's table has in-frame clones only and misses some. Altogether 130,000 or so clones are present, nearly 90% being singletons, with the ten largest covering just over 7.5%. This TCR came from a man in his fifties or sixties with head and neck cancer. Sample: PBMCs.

CDR3 DNA: TGTGCCATCAGTGAAAGAATGGGGTACGAGCAGTACTTC. Translated: CAISERMGYEQYF. The rearrangement links TRBV10-3 to TRBJ2-7; no reliable D call. CDR1 is ENHRY, CDR2 SYGVKD, per germline. The CDR3 runs to 13 residues. Deletions cut 3 bases from V and 4 bases from J, with 10 bases between.